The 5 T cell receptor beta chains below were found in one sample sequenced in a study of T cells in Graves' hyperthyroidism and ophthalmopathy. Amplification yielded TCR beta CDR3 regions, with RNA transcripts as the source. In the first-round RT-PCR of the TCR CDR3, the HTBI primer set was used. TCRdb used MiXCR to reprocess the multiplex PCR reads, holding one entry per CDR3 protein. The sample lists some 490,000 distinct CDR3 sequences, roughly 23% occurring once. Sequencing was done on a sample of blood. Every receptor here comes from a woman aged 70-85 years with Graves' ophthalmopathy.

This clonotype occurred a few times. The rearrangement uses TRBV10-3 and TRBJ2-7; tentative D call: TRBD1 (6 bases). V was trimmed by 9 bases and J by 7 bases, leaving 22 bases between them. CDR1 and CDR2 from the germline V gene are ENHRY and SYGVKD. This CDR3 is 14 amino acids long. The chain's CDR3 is CAMYRDQFKFEQYF. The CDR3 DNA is TGTGCCATGTACAGGGACCAGTTTAAATTTGAGCAGTACTTC.

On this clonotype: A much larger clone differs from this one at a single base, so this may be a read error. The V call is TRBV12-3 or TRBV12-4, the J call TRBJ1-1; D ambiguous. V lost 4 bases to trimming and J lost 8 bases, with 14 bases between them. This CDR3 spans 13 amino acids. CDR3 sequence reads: CASSSNGPTEAFF. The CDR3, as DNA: TGTGCCAGCAGTTCAAACGGCCCGACGGAAGCTTTCTTT.

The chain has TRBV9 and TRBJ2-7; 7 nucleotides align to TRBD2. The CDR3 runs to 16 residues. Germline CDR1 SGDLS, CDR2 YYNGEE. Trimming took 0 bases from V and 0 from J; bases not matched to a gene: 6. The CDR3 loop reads CASSVGGGWSSYEQYF. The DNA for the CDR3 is TGTGCCAGCAGCGTAGGGGGGGGGTGGAGCTCCTACGAGCAGTACTTC.

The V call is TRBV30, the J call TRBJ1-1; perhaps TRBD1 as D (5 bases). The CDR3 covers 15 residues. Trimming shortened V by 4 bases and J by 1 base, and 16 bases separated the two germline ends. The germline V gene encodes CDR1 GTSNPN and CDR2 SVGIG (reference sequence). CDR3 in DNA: TGTGCCTGGACAAGGGGAGGGGAGTGGAACACTGAAGCTTTCTTT. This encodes CAWTRGGEWNTEAFF.

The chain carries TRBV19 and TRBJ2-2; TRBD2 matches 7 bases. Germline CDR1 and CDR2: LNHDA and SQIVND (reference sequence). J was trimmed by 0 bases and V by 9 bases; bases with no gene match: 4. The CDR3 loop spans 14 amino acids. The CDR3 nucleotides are TGTGCCAGCATAGCGGGCGCGAACACCGGGGAGCTGTTTTTT. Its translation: CASIAGANTGELFF.